The source of this T cell receptor beta chain is a study of shared clonotypes between healthy human individuals. Clones were sequenced by immunoSEQ multiplex PCR, and TCRdb holds only the in-frame ones, with some missing. The sample holds over a million clones; over 95% are singletons and the top ten take approximately 1.1%. V lost 4 bases to trimming and J lost 0 bases; unmatched junction nucleotides: 5. CDR1 and CDR2 (germline): LNHDA, SQIVND (reference sequence). The CDR3 has 15 residues. This clonotype was sampled from a young man in good health. Sequencing was done on a sample of naive CD4+ T cells sorted from blood. Subset in this sample: CD45RA+ positively selected. This chain links TRBV19 with TRBJ1-1, with 7 bases aligning to TRBD1. This CDR3 is CASSRGQNMNTEAFF. As DNA, the CDR3 is TGTGCCAGTAGTAGGGGACAGAACATGAACACTGAAGCTTTCTTT.